Below are 4 T cell receptor beta chains sequenced from a single sample in a study of cytomegalovirus exposure and HLA in healthy donors. Primers: 60 Vbeta forward and 13 Jbeta reverse. The table came from immunoSEQ multiplex PCR; TCRdb's copy has only in-frame clones and leaves some out. The profile shows some 150,000 clones, just under 85% of them singletons. The sample taken for sequencing was PBMCs. The receptors derive from a woman aged 40-49 years in good health and CMV-seronegative.

The chain combines TRBV5-4 with TRBJ2-1, with 12 bases aligning to TRBD2. CDR3 length equals 16 residues. Germline CDR1 and CDR2: SGHNT and YYREEE (reference sequence). After removal of 0 bases from V and 4 bases from J, the junction contained 2 bases not matched to a gene. CDR3 loop: CASSLGTSGDYNEQFF. The CDR3 nucleotides are TGTGCCAGCAGCTTGGGGACTAGCGGGGATTACAATGAGCAGTTCTTC.

This chain connects TRBV9 to TRBJ2-5; 9 bases map to TRBD1. From germline, CDR1 is SGDLS and CDR2 YYNGEE. V lost 4 bases and J lost 4; bases outside the gene matches: 2. The CDR3 totals 13 residues. The CDR3 sequence: CASSTGGVETQYF. The CDR3 DNA is TGTGCCAGCAGCACAGGGGGCGTAGAGACCCAGTACTTC. The full variable domain, with the rest looked up from reference TRBV9 and TRBJ2-5, is DSGVTQTPKHLITATGQRVTLRCSPRSGDLSVYWYQQSLDQGLQFLIQYYNGEERAKGNILERFSAQQFPDLHSELNLSSLELGDSALYFCASSTGGVETQYFGPGTRLLVL.

The V call is TRBV14, the J call TRBJ2-5; TRBD1 agrees at 7 bases. This CDR3 region has 19 residues. CDR1 SGHDN and CDR2 FVKESK come from the germline V gene. The trim removed 2 bases at V and 4 bases at J, leaving 19 bases unmatched. CDR3 in DNA: TGTGCCAGCAGCCAAAGGCCAGACAGCTTGTCCCCAGGGGGAGAGACCCAGTACTTC. Amino acid sequence: CASSQRPDSLSPGGETQYF. Combining the CDR3 with reference TRBV14 and TRBJ2-5 gives the whole variable domain EAGVTQFPSHSVIEKGQTVTLRCDPISGHDNLYWYRRVMGKEIKFLLHFVKESKQDESGMPNNRFLAERTGGTYSTLKVQPAELEDSGVYFCASSQRPDSLSPGGETQYFGPGTRLLVL.

In DNA, the CDR3 is TGTGCCAGCAAACTTTTTAATGAAGCTTTCTTT. Residues: CASKLFNEAFF. The chain couples TRBV28 to TRBJ1-1, with D hard to call. CDR1 is MDHEN and CDR2 is SYDVKM in the germline V gene. V lost 7 bases and J lost 7, with 10 bases in between. There are 11 residues in the CDR3.